This T cell receptor beta chain was captured by sequencing in a study of T-cell reconstitution after alpha-beta-depleted transplantation in children. Study results and caveats: TCRbeta diversity was high at day 60 in some patients (a result of surviving recipient T cells and thymic progenitors). One year post-transplant, T-cell counts and diversity were largely derived from T cells produced anew. The origin of alpha-beta T cells about two months after transplant was reportedly several hundred expanded graft clones.

Researchers prepared the TCRbeta library using unique molecular identifiers, the study reports. TCRdb re-called the PCR reads with MiXCR, one entry per CDR3 protein. The table shows approximately 800,000 distinct CDR3 sequences, with around 17% occurring only once. This clonotype came up many times. The antigen remains unidentified. The sequencing used PBMCs, mostly from graft donor cells, collected 360 days after TCRalphabeta/CD19-depleted stem cell transplant. The receptor comes from a male patient between 5 and 17 years old who had a stem cell transplant for acute lymphoblastic leukemia, so the T cells may come from the graft donor.

The CDR3 loop reads CASSDGALQETQYF. The CDR3 nucleotides are TGTGCCAGCAGTGATGGGGCCCTCCAAGAGACCCAGTACTTC. The chain is built from TRBV6-1 and TRBJ2-5, with a weak D call TRBD1 (5 bases). Germline CDR1 MNHNS, CDR2 SASEGT. V was cut by 3 bases and J by 1 base, with 9 bases left in between. This CDR3 has 14 amino acids.